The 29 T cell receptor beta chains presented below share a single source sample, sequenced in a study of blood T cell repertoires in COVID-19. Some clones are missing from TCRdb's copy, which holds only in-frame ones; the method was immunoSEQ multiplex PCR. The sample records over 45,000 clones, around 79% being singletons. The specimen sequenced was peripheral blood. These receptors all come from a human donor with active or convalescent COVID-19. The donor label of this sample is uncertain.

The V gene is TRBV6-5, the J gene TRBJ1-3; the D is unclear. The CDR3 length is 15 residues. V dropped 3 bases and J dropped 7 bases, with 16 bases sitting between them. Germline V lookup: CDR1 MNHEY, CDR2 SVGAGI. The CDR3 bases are TGTGCCAGCAGTTATGGTCCCGACCTCAGGAACACCATATATTTT. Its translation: CASSYGPDLRNTIYF.

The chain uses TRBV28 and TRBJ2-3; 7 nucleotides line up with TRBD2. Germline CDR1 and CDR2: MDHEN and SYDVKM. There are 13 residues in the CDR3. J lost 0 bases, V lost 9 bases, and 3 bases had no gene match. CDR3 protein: CASGRGSTDTQYF. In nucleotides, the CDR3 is TGTGCCAGTGGGCGGGGGAGCACAGATACGCAGTATTTT.

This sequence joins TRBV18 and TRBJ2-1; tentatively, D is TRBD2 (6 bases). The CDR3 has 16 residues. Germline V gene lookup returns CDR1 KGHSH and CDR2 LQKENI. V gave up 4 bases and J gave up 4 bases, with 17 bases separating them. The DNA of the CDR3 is TGTGCCAGCTCACGTCCGACAATAGGGAGGTACAATGAGCAGTTCTTC. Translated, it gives CASSRPTIGRYNEQFF.

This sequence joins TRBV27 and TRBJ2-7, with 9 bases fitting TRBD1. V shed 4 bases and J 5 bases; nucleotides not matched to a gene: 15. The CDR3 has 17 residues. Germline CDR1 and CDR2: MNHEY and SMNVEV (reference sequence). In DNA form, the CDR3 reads TGTGCCAGCAGTTCAATTCTCGCCGGGACAGGGATCAACGAGCAGTACTTC. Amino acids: CASSSILAGTGINEQYF.

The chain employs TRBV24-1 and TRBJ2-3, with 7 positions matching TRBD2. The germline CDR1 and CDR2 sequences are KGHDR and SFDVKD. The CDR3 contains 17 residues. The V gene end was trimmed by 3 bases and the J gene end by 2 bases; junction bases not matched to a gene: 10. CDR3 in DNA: TGTGCCACCAGTGATCCTGGGGGGGTTGGGGCCACAGATACGCAGTATTTT. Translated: CATSDPGGVGATDTQYF.

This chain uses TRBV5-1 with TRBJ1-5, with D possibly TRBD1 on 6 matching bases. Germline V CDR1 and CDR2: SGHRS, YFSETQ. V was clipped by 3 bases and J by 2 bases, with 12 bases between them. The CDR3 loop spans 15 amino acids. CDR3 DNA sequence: TGCGCCAGCAGCTGGTCAGGGGAAGGCAATCAGCCCCAGCATTTT. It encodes CASSWSGEGNQPQHF.

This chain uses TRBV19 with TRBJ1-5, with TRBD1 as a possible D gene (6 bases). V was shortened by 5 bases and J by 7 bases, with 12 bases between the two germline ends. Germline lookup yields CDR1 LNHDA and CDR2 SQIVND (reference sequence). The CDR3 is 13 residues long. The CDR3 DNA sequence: TGTGCCAGTAGTTATGGACAGTGGCAGCCCCAGCATTTT. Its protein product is CASSYGQWQPQHF. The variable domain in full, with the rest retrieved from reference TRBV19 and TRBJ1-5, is DGGITQSPKYLFRKEGQNVTLSCEQNLNHDAMYWYRQDPGQGLRLIYYSQIVNDFQKGDIAEGYSVSREKKESFPLTVTSAQKNPTAFYLCASSYGQWQPQHFGDGTRLSIL.

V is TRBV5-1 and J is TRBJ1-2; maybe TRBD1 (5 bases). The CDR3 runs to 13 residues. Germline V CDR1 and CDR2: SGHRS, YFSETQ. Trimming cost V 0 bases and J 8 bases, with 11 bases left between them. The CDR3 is CASSLEQAFGYTF. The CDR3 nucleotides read TGCGCCAGCAGCTTGGAACAGGCTTTCGGCTACACCTTC.

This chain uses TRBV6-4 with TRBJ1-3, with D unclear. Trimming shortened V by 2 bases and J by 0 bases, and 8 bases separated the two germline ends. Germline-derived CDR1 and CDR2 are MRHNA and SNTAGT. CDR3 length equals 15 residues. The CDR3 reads CASSDVSDSGNTIYF. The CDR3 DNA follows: TGTGCCAGCAGTGACGTATCAGACTCTGGAAACACCATATATTTT.

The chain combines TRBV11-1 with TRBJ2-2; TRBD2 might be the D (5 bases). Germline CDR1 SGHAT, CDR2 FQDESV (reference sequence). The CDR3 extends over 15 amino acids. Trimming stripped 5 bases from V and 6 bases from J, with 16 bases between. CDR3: CASSPTALVSGELFF. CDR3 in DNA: TGTGCCAGCAGCCCGACGGCACTAGTATCCGGGGAGCTGTTTTTT.

CDR3 sequence reads: CASSMLAGATDYNEQFF. The CDR3 DNA reads as TGTGCCAGTAGTATGCTAGCGGGAGCAACGGACTACAATGAGCAGTTCTTC. The rearrangement joins TRBV19 to TRBJ2-1; 10 nucleotides line up with TRBD2. The CDR3 runs 17 residues. J lost 3 bases, V lost 3 bases, and 8 bases had no gene match. Germline V gene data show CDR1 as LNHDA and CDR2 as SQIVND (reference sequence).

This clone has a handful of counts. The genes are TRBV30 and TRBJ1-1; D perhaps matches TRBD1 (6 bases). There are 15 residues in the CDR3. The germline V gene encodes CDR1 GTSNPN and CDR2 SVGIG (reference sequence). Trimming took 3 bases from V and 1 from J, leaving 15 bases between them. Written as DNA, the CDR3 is TGTGCCTGGAGCGTAAGGGGGTTAAAGAACACTGAAGCTTTCTTT. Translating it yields CAWSVRGLKNTEAFF.

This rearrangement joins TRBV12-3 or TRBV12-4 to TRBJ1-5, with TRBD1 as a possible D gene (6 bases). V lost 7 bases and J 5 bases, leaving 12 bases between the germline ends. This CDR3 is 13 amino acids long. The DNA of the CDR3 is TGTGCCAGCAACACAGGGACCTATCAGCCCCAGCATTTT. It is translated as CASNTGTYQPQHF.

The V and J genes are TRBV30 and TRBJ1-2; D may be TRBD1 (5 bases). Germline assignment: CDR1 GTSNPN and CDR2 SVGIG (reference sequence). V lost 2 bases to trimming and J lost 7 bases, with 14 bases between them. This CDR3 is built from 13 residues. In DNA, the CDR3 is TGTGCCTGGAGTCCCCAGGGAGGGCTTGGCTACACCTTC. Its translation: CAWSPQGGLGYTF.

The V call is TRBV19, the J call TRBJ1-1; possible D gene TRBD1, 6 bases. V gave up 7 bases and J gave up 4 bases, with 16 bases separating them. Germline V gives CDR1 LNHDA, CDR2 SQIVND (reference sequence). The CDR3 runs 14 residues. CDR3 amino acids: CASILDSSSTEAFF. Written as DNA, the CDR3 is TGTGCCAGTATTCTGGACAGCTCGAGCACTGAAGCTTTCTTT. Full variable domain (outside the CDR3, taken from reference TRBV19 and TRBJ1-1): DGGITQSPKYLFRKEGQNVTLSCEQNLNHDAMYWYRQDPGQGLRLIYYSQIVNDFQKGDIAEGYSVSREKKESFPLTVTSAQKNPTAFYLCASILDSSSTEAFFGQGTRLTVV.

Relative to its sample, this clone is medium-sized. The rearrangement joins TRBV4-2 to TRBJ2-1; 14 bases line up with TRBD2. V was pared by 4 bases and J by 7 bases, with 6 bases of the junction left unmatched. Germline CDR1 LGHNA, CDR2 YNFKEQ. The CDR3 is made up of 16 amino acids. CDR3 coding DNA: TGTGCCAGCAGCCGGACTGGACTAGCGGGAGGTAATGAGCAGTTCTTC. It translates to CASSRTGLAGGNEQFF.

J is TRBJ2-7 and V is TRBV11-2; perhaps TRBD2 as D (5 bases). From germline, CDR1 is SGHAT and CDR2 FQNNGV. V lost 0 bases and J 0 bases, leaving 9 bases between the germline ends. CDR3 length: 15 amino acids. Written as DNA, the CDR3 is TGTGCCAGCAGCTTAGAAGTGGGGAGCTCCTACGAGCAGTACTTC. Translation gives CASSLEVGSSYEQYF.

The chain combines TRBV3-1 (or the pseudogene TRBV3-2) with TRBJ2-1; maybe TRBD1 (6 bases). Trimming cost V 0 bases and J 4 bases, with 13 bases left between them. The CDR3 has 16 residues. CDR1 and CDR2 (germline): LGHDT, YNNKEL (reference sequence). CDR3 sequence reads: CASSQDRAGAYNEQFF. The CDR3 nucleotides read TGTGCCAGCAGCCAAGATCGGGCAGGGGCGTACAATGAGCAGTTCTTC.

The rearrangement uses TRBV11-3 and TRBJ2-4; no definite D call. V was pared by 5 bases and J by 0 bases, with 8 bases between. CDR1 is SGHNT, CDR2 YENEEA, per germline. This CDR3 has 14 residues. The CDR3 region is CASSELVAKNIQYF. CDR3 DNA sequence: TGTGCCAGCAGCGAGTTGGTAGCCAAAAACATTCAGTACTTC. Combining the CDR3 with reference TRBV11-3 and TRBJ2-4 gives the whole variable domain EAGVVQSPRYKIIEKKQPVAFWCNPISGHNTLYWYLQNLGQGPELLIRYENEEAVDDSQLPKDRFSAERLKGVDSTLKIQPAELGDSAVYLCASSELVAKNIQYFGAGTRLSVL.

The CDR3 DNA reads TGTGCCAGTAGTATACCCCCTCTGGACAGGAACGGCTACACCTTC. It yields the protein CASSIPPLDRNGYTF. The chain couples TRBV19 to TRBJ1-2; TRBD1 aligns across 7 bases. Germline CDR1 is LNHDA and CDR2 is SQIVND (reference sequence). V gave up 2 bases and J gave up 8 bases; unmatched junction bases: 11. The CDR3 length is 15 residues.

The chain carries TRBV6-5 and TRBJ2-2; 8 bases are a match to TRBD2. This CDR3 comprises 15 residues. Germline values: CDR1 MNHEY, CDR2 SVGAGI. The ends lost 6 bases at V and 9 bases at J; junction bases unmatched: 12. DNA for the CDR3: TGTGCCAGCAGAGACGGGACTAGTGATTTAAGGGAGCTGTTTTTT. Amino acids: CASRDGTSDLRELFF.

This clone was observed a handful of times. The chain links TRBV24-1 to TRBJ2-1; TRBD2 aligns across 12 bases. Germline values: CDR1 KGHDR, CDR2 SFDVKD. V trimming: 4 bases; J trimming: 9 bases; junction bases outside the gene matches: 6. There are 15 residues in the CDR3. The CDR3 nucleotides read TGTGCCACCAGTGACGCTAGCGGGAGGGCGGGTGAGCAGTTCTTC. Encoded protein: CATSDASGRAGEQFF.

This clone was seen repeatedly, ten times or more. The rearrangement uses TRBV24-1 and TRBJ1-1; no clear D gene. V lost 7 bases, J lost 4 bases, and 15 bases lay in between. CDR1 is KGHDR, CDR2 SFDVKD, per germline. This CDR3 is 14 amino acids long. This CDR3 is CATRGPSGSTEAFF. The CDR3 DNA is TGTGCCACCAGGGGCCCCTCAGGTTCCACTGAAGCTTTCTTT.

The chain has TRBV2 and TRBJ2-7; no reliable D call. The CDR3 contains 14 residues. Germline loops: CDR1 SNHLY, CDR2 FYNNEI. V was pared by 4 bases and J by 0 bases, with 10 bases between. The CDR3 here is CASSVTASSYEQYF. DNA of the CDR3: TGTGCCAGCAGTGTAACAGCCTCCTCCTACGAGCAGTACTTC.

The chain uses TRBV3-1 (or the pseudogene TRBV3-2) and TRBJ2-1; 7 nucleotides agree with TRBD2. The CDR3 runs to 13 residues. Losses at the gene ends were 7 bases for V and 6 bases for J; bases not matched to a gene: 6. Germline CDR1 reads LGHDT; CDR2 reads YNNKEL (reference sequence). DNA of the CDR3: TGTGCCAGCACCAGACTAGCCGGCAATGAGCAGTTCTTC. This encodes CASTRLAGNEQFF.

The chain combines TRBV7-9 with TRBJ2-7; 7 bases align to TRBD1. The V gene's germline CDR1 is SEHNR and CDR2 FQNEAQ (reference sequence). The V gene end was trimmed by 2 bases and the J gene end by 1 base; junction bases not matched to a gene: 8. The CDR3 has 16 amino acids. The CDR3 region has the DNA TGTGCCAGCAGCTTATTTAAGGGGGCAGGTTCCTACGAGCAGTACTTC. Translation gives CASSLFKGAGSYEQYF.

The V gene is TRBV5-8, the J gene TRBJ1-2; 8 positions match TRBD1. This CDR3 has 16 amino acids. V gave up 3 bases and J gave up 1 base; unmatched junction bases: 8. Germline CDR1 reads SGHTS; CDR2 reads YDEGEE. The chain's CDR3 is CASSSRQGSLNYGYTF. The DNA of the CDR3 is TGTGCCAGCAGCTCACGACAGGGGTCTCTTAACTATGGCTACACCTTC. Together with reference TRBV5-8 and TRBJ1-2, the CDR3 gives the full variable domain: EAGVTQSPTHLIKTRGQQATLRCSPISGHTSVYWYQQALGLGLQFLLWYDEGEERNRGNFPPRFSGRQFPNYSSELNVNALELEDSALYLCASSSRQGSLNYGYTFGSGTRLTVV.

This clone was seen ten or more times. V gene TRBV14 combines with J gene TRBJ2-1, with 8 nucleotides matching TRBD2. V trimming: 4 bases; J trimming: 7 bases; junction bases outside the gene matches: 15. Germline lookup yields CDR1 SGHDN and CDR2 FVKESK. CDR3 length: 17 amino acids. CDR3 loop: CASSPWVGRGERNEQFF. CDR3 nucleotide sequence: TGTGCCAGCAGCCCCTGGGTGGGGCGGGGGGAGAGGAATGAGCAGTTCTTC.

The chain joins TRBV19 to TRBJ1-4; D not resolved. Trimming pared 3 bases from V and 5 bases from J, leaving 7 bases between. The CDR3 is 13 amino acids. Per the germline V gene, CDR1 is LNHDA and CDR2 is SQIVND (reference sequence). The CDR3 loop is CASSIGGNEKLFF. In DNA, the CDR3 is TGTGCCAGTAGTATTGGAGGGAATGAAAAACTGTTTTTT. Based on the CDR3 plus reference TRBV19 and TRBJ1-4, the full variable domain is DGGITQSPKYLFRKEGQNVTLSCEQNLNHDAMYWYRQDPGQGLRLIYYSQIVNDFQKGDIAEGYSVSREKKESFPLTVTSAQKNPTAFYLCASSIGGNEKLFFGSGTQLSVL.